The 16 T cell receptor beta chains given below trace back to one sample, sequenced in a study of graft-versus-host responses after intestinal transplantation (dated by TCRdb to the early 2020s). Libraries were built with the immunoSEQ multiplex PCR assay. This is the immuneACCESS table as TCRdb keeps it, with only in-frame sequences that have V and J called. A part of the clones is gone; compared with another copy, unresolved V genes explain less than half, and the rest is unexplained. The sample records about 23,000 clones, about 45% of which are singletons. The top ten clonotypes cover over 1.1% of the sample. The time point label on this specimen signifies: cells obtained before transplantation from donor or recipient. In mixed lymphocyte reactions, around 200,000 CFSE-labeled pre-transplant responders were plated with around 200,000 irradiated violet-dye-labeled stimulators and cultured for 6 days.

Sequencing was performed on alloreactive CD8+ T cells from a mixed lymphocyte reaction culture, taken before transplantation. This sample's cell subset or site label indicates: CFSE-low proliferating T cells sorted from approximately six-day pre-transplant mixed lymphocyte reaction (GvH or HvG direction). Receptors were obtained from a human patient who was an organ donor for intestinal transplantation.

This clone was found a few times. This rearrangement joins TRBV6-5 to TRBJ2-7; 8 bases are shared with TRBD1. In germline, CDR1 is MNHEY, CDR2 SVGAGI. The ends lost 7 bases at V and 2 bases at J; junction bases unmatched: 7. The CDR3 is made up of 14 amino acids. The CDR3 DNA is TGTGCCAGCAATTCAATGACAGGGGCCTACGAGCAGTACTTC. Its protein product is CASNSMTGAYEQYF.

The rearrangement links TRBV11-2 to TRBJ2-7; D remains unclear. The V gene's germline CDR1 is SGHAT and CDR2 FQNNGV. The V gene lost 0 bases and the J gene lost 2 bases, with 11 bases spanning the gap. The CDR3 is made up of 15 amino acids. CDR3 DNA: TGTGCCAGCAGCTTAGAAGGGCTCCTTCCCTACGAGCAGTACTTC. This encodes CASSLEGLLPYEQYF.

The CDR3 nucleotides read TGTGCCAGCAGCTTACCTCTGACTAGCGGGAGGGCCAGCTACAATGAGCAGTTCTTC. Translated, it gives CASSLPLTSGRASYNEQFF. The chain joins TRBV7-6 to TRBJ2-1; 14 nucleotides match TRBD2. The CDR3 has 19 amino acids. Germline CDR1 SGHVS, CDR2 FNYEAQ. V was pared by 2 bases and J by 3 bases, with 9 bases of the junction left unmatched.

The chain links TRBV6-5 to TRBJ1-1, with unresolved D. Germline V gives CDR1 MNHEY, CDR2 SVGAGI. The CDR3 is made up of 15 amino acids. Trimming took 0 bases from V and 0 from J, leaving 8 bases between them. The CDR3 DNA is TGTGCCAGCAGTTACTCGACGCCTATGAACACTGAAGCTTTCTTT. Encoded protein: CASSYSTPMNTEAFF.

The genes are TRBV19 and TRBJ1-2; 10 bases match TRBD1. The CDR3 runs 16 residues. Trimming took 3 bases from V and 6 from J; bases not matched to a gene: 10. The germline gives CDR1 LNHDA, CDR2 SQIVND (reference sequence). CDR3 DNA: TGTGCCAGTAGTATTTTACCGGGACAGGGGATCAATGGCTACACCTTC. Protein sequence: CASSILPGQGINGYTF.

This clone was seen only once. The V call is TRBV27, the J call TRBJ1-2; 10 nucleotides agree with TRBD1. Looked up from germline, CDR1 is MNHEY and CDR2 is SMNVEV (reference sequence). V was pared by 2 bases and J by 7 bases, with 7 bases of the junction left unmatched. This CDR3 is 15 amino acids long. The CDR3 region has the DNA TGTGCCAGCAGTTTAACGGGGACAGGGGTCTTTGGCTACACCTTC. As protein: CASSLTGTGVFGYTF.

This clone was observed a handful of times. The chain has TRBV7-9 and TRBJ2-6; D possibly corresponds to TRBD2 (5 bases). Germline CDR1 and CDR2: SEHNR and FQNEAQ (reference sequence). The CDR3 has 18 residues. Trimming stripped 5 bases from V and 0 bases from J, with 17 bases between. For the CDR3, the DNA is TGTGCCAGCAGCCAAGATAAGAGCGGACCCTCTGGGGCCAACGTCCTGACTTTC. It is translated as CASSQDKSGPSGANVLTF.

The chain combines TRBV28 with TRBJ2-7, with 12 nucleotides matching TRBD2. CDR1 is MDHEN, CDR2 SYDVKM, per germline. The V gene end was trimmed by 6 bases and the J gene end by 3 bases; junction bases not matched to a gene: 3. This CDR3 has 14 residues. The chain's CDR3 is CASSLTSGSYEQYF. Here the CDR3 DNA reads TGTGCCAGCAGCCTGACTAGCGGGAGCTACGAGCAGTACTTC.

J is TRBJ1-2 and V is TRBV27; no clear D. The germline V gene encodes CDR1 MNHEY and CDR2 SMNVEV (reference sequence). The CDR3 is made up of 13 amino acids. Trimming removed 6 bases from V and 8 bases from J, with 16 bases in between. CDR3: CASSRTPAGGYTF. CDR3 in DNA: TGTGCCAGCAGCAGAACTCCCGCCGGCGGCTACACCTTC.

This clone turned up a few times. V is TRBV4-1 and J is TRBJ1-1, with 7 bases aligning to TRBD1. Germline CDR1 and CDR2: MGHRA and YSYEKL. This CDR3 spans 15 amino acids. Unmatched junction bases numbered 1, after V lost 0 bases and J lost 0 bases. This CDR3 reads CASSQEDRVNTEAFF. The CDR3 nucleotides are TGCGCCAGCAGCCAAGAAGACAGGGTGAACACTGAAGCTTTCTTT.

This sequence joins TRBV2 and TRBJ1-4, with 9 bases aligning to TRBD1. The junction had 6 bases not matched to a gene; V was cut back by 5 bases and J by 5 bases. Germline CDR1 is SNHLY and CDR2 is FYNNEI. The CDR3 has 15 residues. The DNA for the CDR3 is TGTGCCAGCAGTTGGGGAGACAGGGGGAATGAAAAACTGTTTTTT. As protein: CASSWGDRGNEKLFF. Full variable domain (remainder filled in from reference TRBV2 and TRBJ1-4): EPEVTQTPSHQVTQMGQEVILRCVPISNHLYFYWYRQILGQKVEFLVSFYNNEISEKSEIFDDQFSVERPDGSNFTLKIRSTKLEDSAMYFCASSWGDRGNEKLFFGSGTQLSVL.

V gene TRBV11-2 combines with J gene TRBJ2-7, with TRBD1 identical over 11 bases. In germline, CDR1 is SGHAT, CDR2 FQNNGV. The V gene end was trimmed by 5 bases and the J gene end by 3 bases; junction bases not matched to a gene: 3. The CDR3 has 14 amino acids. CDR3 sequence (DNA): TGTGCCAGCAGCGGCGGGACAGGGGGCTACGAGCAGTACTTC. This codes for CASSGGTGGYEQYF.

This chain joins TRBV28 and TRBJ2-1; possibly TRBD2 for D (6 bases). Germline V CDR1 and CDR2: MDHEN, SYDVKM. The CDR3 runs to 15 residues. Trimming cost V 1 base and J 3 bases, with 10 bases left between them. In DNA form, the CDR3 reads TGTGCCAGCAGTTTATACGGGAGAGGCTACAATGAGCAGTTCTTC. This encodes CASSLYGRGYNEQFF.

This chain connects TRBV11-3 to TRBJ1-5; 8 bases are a match to TRBD1. With 3 bases clipped from V and 2 bases from J, the junction kept 0 bases outside the gene matches. The CDR3 loop spans 14 amino acids. CDR1 and CDR2 from the germline V gene are SGHNT and YENEEA. The CDR3 is CASSLTGGNQPQHF. DNA for the CDR3: TGTGCCAGCAGCTTGACAGGGGGCAATCAGCCCCAGCATTTT. Using reference TRBV11-3 and TRBJ1-5 for the parts outside the CDR3, the full variable domain is EAGVVQSPRYKIIEKKQPVAFWCNPISGHNTLYWYLQNLGQGPELLIRYENEEAVDDSQLPKDRFSAERLKGVDSTLKIQPAELGDSAVYLCASSLTGGNQPQHFGDGTRLSIL.

The CDR3 loop reads CASSPSLHWVRSYEQYF. CDR3 coding DNA: TGTGCCAGCAGCCCGAGTTTACATTGGGTTCGTTCCTACGAGCAGTACTTC. The chain carries TRBV5-6 and TRBJ2-7; no definite D call. Deletions cut 4 bases from V and 1 base from J, with 21 bases between. Germline V gene data show CDR1 as SGHDT and CDR2 as YYEEEE. The CDR3 runs to 17 residues.

In its sample, this clone ranks as medium-sized. The chain joins TRBV19 to TRBJ2-7, with 10 bases lining up with TRBD1. V lost 3 bases, J lost 6 bases, and 5 bases stayed unmatched. The germline V gene encodes CDR1 LNHDA and CDR2 SQIVND (reference sequence). The CDR3 is 14 residues long. The DNA for the CDR3 is TGTGCCAGTAGTATGTCCGGGACAGGGGTCGAGCAGTACTTC. Its translation is CASSMSGTGVEQYF.